A selection of T cell receptor beta chains follows, all from one sample in a study of early T cells in non-severe SARS-CoV-2 infection. TCRdb re-derived calls from the 5' RACE reads in MiXCR, one entry per CDR3 protein. This sample has 32,000 or so distinct CDR3 sequences, with roughly 9.2% found just once. Sequencing was performed on whole blood. The receptors shown here come from an adult who was a healthcare worker with PCR-confirmed SARS-CoV-2 infection or an uninfected control (not recorded which). Each CDR3 is given with its conserved first and last residue. Fields, in order: CDR3 protein, CDR3 DNA, D gene, J gene, clone size, V gene. A D gene is named only where the DNA matches it firmly. Expanded clones get a size class; other rows say once, few or many, or leave the size out.

cdr3_aa: CASSISGGSSYEQYF; cdr3_nt: TGTGCCAGTAGTATTAGCGGGGGAAGCTCCTACGAGCAGTACTTC; d_call: TRBD2; j_call: TRBJ2-7; clone_size: many; v_call: TRBV19
cdr3_aa: CASSKLRPAWFSGELFF; cdr3_nt: TGTGCCAGCAGCAAACTACGCCCGGCCTGGTTTAGTGGGGAGCTGTTTTTT; d_call: -; j_call: TRBJ2-2; clone_size: many; v_call: TRBV27
cdr3_aa: CASSESRQPEKLFF; cdr3_nt: TGTGCCAGCAGTGAATCACGACAGCCAGAAAAACTGTTTTTT; d_call: -; j_call: TRBJ1-4; clone_size: many; v_call: TRBV25-1
cdr3_aa: CATRTGGGRITEAFF; cdr3_nt: TGTGCCACAAGGACAGGGGGGGGGAGAATTACTGAAGCTTTCTTT; d_call: TRBD1; j_call: TRBJ1-1; clone_size: medium-sized; v_call: TRBV5-4
cdr3_aa: CSVDRGATGELFF; cdr3_nt: TGCAGCGTTGATCGGGGGGCCACCGGGGAGCTGTTTTTT; d_call: -; j_call: TRBJ2-2; clone_size: few; v_call: TRBV29-1
cdr3_aa: CASSSTRGRGTEAFF; cdr3_nt: TGTGCCAGCAGCTCCACCAGGGGTCGCGGCACTGAAGCTTTCTTT; d_call: -; j_call: TRBJ1-1; clone_size: many; v_call: TRBV7-2
cdr3_aa: CTSSYSDRGRWKTEAFF; cdr3_nt: TGTACCAGCAGTTATTCGGACAGGGGGCGATGGAAGACTGAAGCTTTCTTT; d_call: TRBD1; j_call: TRBJ1-1; clone_size: -; v_call: TRBV6-5
cdr3_aa: CASSKQGGAGELFF; cdr3_nt: TGTGCCAGCAGCAAGCAGGGAGGGGCCGGGGAGCTGTTTTTT; d_call: TRBD2; j_call: TRBJ2-2; clone_size: few; v_call: TRBV9
cdr3_aa: CASSLAISGNTIYF; cdr3_nt: TGTGCCAGCAGCTTAGCGATTTCTGGAAACACCATATATTTT; d_call: -; j_call: TRBJ1-3; clone_size: many; v_call: TRBV11-1
cdr3_aa: CASSERLSTSEAFF; cdr3_nt: TGTGCCAGCAGTGAAAGGTTAAGTACTTCTGAAGCTTTCTTT; d_call: -; j_call: TRBJ1-1; clone_size: many; v_call: TRBV2
cdr3_aa: CATSDGRIDTQYF; cdr3_nt: TGTGCCACCAGTGATGGAAGGATAGATACGCAGTATTTT; d_call: -; j_call: TRBJ2-3; clone_size: few; v_call: TRBV24-1
cdr3_aa: CASSYGGVANTGELFF; cdr3_nt: TGTGCCAGCAGTTACGGGGGAGTTGCGAACACCGGGGAGCTGTTTTTT; d_call: -; j_call: TRBJ2-2; clone_size: few; v_call: TRBV6-5
cdr3_aa: CASSTGGSTDTQYF; cdr3_nt: TGTGCCAGCAGTACGGGGGGGAGCACAGATACGCAGTATTTT; d_call: TRBD2; j_call: TRBJ2-3; clone_size: many; v_call: TRBV6-5
cdr3_aa: CASSLIPGQGETQYF; cdr3_nt: TGTGCCAGCAGCTTAATACCGGGACAGGGGGAGACCCAGTACTTC; d_call: TRBD1; j_call: TRBJ2-5; clone_size: many; v_call: TRBV7-3
cdr3_aa: CASSLRQGTNEKLFF; cdr3_nt: TGTGCCAGCAGCCTAAGACAGGGAACTAATGAAAAACTGTTTTTT; d_call: TRBD1; j_call: TRBJ1-4; clone_size: -; v_call: TRBV7-2
cdr3_aa: CASSDPMNTQYF; cdr3_nt: TGCGCCAGCAGTGATCCGATGAATACGCAGTATTTT; d_call: -; j_call: TRBJ2-3; clone_size: many; v_call: TRBV10-2
cdr3_aa: CAWHRGTVYGYTF; cdr3_nt: TGTGCCTGGCACCGAGGTACGGTCTATGGCTACACCTTC; d_call: -; j_call: TRBJ1-2; clone_size: many; v_call: TRBV30
cdr3_aa: CASSPGGSGANVLTF; cdr3_nt: TGTGCCAGCAGCCCCGGGGGCTCTGGGGCCAACGTCCTGACTTTC; d_call: -; j_call: TRBJ2-6; clone_size: many; v_call: TRBV2
cdr3_aa: CASKEQNTQYGYTF; cdr3_nt: TGTGCCAGCAAAGAACAAAATACGCAATATGGCTACACCTTC; d_call: -; j_call: TRBJ1-2; clone_size: -; v_call: TRBV3-1
cdr3_aa: CASSYKGGGNERHNEQFF; cdr3_nt: TGTGCCAGCAGTTACAAGGGGGGGGGAAACGAAAGACACAATGAGCAGTTCTTC; d_call: -; j_call: TRBJ2-1; clone_size: -; v_call: TRBV6-2/TRBV6-3
cdr3_aa: CSVTTGGNSPLHF; cdr3_nt: TGCAGCGTCACCACAGGGGGTAATTCACCCCTCCACTTT; d_call: TRBD1; j_call: TRBJ1-6; clone_size: -; v_call: TRBV29-1
cdr3_aa: CAIRIEPGQDNYGYTF; cdr3_nt: TGTGCCATCAGAATAGAACCGGGACAGGATAACTATGGCTACACCTTC; d_call: TRBD1; j_call: TRBJ1-2; clone_size: few; v_call: TRBV10-3
cdr3_aa: CASSLAAGNQPQHF; cdr3_nt: TGTGCCAGCAGCTTAGCGGCGGGAAATCAGCCCCAGCATTTT; d_call: -; j_call: TRBJ1-5; clone_size: many; v_call: TRBV7-9
cdr3_aa: CASSFSRGQVETQYF; cdr3_nt: TGTGCCAGCAGCTTCTCCAGGGGGCAAGTAGAGACCCAGTACTTC; d_call: TRBD1; j_call: TRBJ2-5; clone_size: few; v_call: TRBV11-1
cdr3_aa: CSARGDRLYSPLHF; cdr3_nt: TGCAGTGCTAGAGGTGACAGGCTATACTCACCCCTCCACTTT; d_call: -; j_call: TRBJ1-6; clone_size: many; v_call: TRBV20-1
cdr3_aa: CASSSQLPDSSEQYF; cdr3_nt: TGTGCCAGCAGCTCTCAGCTCCCGGACTCATCCGAGCAGTACTTC; d_call: -; j_call: TRBJ2-7; clone_size: few; v_call: TRBV7-2
cdr3_aa: CAISEPRPVGETQYF; cdr3_nt: TGTGCCATCAGTGAGCCTCGACCAGTAGGGGAGACCCAGTACTTC; d_call: -; j_call: TRBJ2-5; clone_size: few; v_call: TRBV10-3
cdr3_aa: CASSPDRGNQPQHF; cdr3_nt: TGTGCCAGCAGCCCGGACAGGGGCAATCAGCCCCAGCATTTT; d_call: TRBD1; j_call: TRBJ1-5; clone_size: many; v_call: TRBV7-8
cdr3_aa: CSARTVDLANTGELFF; cdr3_nt: TGCAGTGCTAGAACGGTGGACCTCGCGAACACCGGGGAGCTGTTTTTT; d_call: -; j_call: TRBJ2-2; clone_size: many; v_call: TRBV20-1
cdr3_aa: CASSSGTSGVLQETQYF; cdr3_nt: TGTGCCAGTAGTAGCGGGACTAGCGGGGTACTCCAAGAGACCCAGTACTTC; d_call: TRBD2; j_call: TRBJ2-5; clone_size: many; v_call: TRBV19
cdr3_aa: CASSSRGRETQYF; cdr3_nt: TGCGCCAGCAGCTCCAGAGGGCGGGAGACCCAGTACTTC; d_call: -; j_call: TRBJ2-5; clone_size: many; v_call: TRBV5-1
cdr3_aa: CASSSRDIYEQYF; cdr3_nt: TGTGCCAGCAGTTCCAGGGACATCTACGAGCAGTACTTC; d_call: -; j_call: TRBJ2-7; clone_size: many; v_call: TRBV12-3/TRBV12-4
cdr3_aa: CAWSFLINSPLHF; cdr3_nt: TGTGCCTGGAGTTTCCTGATTAATTCACCCCTCCACTTT; d_call: -; j_call: TRBJ1-6; clone_size: many; v_call: TRBV30
cdr3_aa: CASSELDEQFF; cdr3_nt: TGTGCCAGCAGCGAGCTGGATGAGCAGTTCTTC; d_call: -; j_call: TRBJ2-1; clone_size: many; v_call: TRBV12-3/TRBV12-4
cdr3_aa: CASSFPTGYEQYF; cdr3_nt: TGTGCCAGCAGCTTTCCCACAGGGTACGAGCAGTACTTC; d_call: -; j_call: TRBJ2-7; clone_size: -; v_call: TRBV5-5
cdr3_aa: CASSLDHRGRDEQYF; cdr3_nt: TGTGCCAGCAGCTTAGACCACAGGGGGAGGGACGAGCAGTACTTC; d_call: -; j_call: TRBJ2-7; clone_size: many; v_call: TRBV11-2
cdr3_aa: CASRVPGTPSRDYGYTF; cdr3_nt: TGTGCCAGCAGGGTCCCCGGGACCCCCTCGAGAGACTATGGCTACACCTTC; d_call: -; j_call: TRBJ1-2; clone_size: many; v_call: TRBV6-1
cdr3_aa: CASSFSGGSPGELFF; cdr3_nt: TGTGCCAGCAGCTTTAGCGGGGGGTCCCCCGGGGAGCTGTTTTTT; d_call: TRBD2; j_call: TRBJ2-2; clone_size: few; v_call: TRBV7-3
cdr3_aa: CASGLSTSGANTGELFF; cdr3_nt: TGTGCTAGTGGTTTGTCCACTAGCGGAGCGAACACCGGGGAGCTGTTTTTT; d_call: TRBD2; j_call: TRBJ2-2; clone_size: few; v_call: TRBV12-5
cdr3_aa: CASSPRGGAEVWKGTQYF; cdr3_nt: TGTGCCAGCAGCCCCAGGGGGGGGGCCGAGGTTTGGAAAGGTACGCAGTATTTT; d_call: -; j_call: TRBJ2-3; clone_size: few; v_call: TRBV5-5
cdr3_aa: CASSFDTGETQYF; cdr3_nt: TGTGCCAGCAGTTTCGATACAGGGGAGACCCAGTACTTC; d_call: -; j_call: TRBJ2-5; clone_size: -; v_call: TRBV12-3/TRBV12-4
cdr3_aa: CAIRVGLAGTNTGELFF; cdr3_nt: TGTGCCATCAGAGTGGGACTAGCGGGGACGAACACCGGGGAGCTGTTTTTT; d_call: TRBD2; j_call: TRBJ2-2; clone_size: few; v_call: TRBV10-3
cdr3_aa: CASSLATGTSGSRKTQYF; cdr3_nt: TGTGCCAGCAGCTTAGCGACCGGGACTAGCGGTTCCAGGAAGACCCAGTACTTC; d_call: TRBD2; j_call: TRBJ2-5; clone_size: many; v_call: TRBV7-8
cdr3_aa: CASSPRVFNSPLHF; cdr3_nt: TGCGCCAGCAGCCCCAGGGTCTTCAATTCACCCCTCCACTTT; d_call: -; j_call: TRBJ1-6; clone_size: many; v_call: TRBV4-3
cdr3_aa: CASSLVQRPDTQYF; cdr3_nt: TGCGCCAGCAGCTTGGTCCAGAGGCCCGATACGCAGTATTTT; d_call: -; j_call: TRBJ2-3; clone_size: many; v_call: TRBV5-1
cdr3_aa: CSAADSYEQYF; cdr3_nt: TGCAGTGCGGCGGACTCCTACGAGCAGTACTTC; d_call: -; j_call: TRBJ2-7; clone_size: many; v_call: TRBV20-1
cdr3_aa: CASSPPGLFQSWADTQYF; cdr3_nt: TGTGCCAGCAGCCCACCGGGACTTTTTCAGTCCTGGGCAGATACGCAGTATTTT; d_call: -; j_call: TRBJ2-3; clone_size: many; v_call: TRBV7-8
cdr3_aa: CASSANSGGYEQYF; cdr3_nt: TGTGCCAGCAGTGCCAATAGCGGGGGCTACGAGCAGTACTTC; d_call: TRBD2; j_call: TRBJ2-7; clone_size: many; v_call: TRBV2
cdr3_aa: CASSSSPGDEQYF; cdr3_nt: TGTGCCAGCAGTTCATCGCCAGGGGACGAGCAGTACTTC; d_call: -; j_call: TRBJ2-7; clone_size: medium-sized; v_call: TRBV27
cdr3_aa: CASSMEGDTQYF; cdr3_nt: TGTGCCAGCAGTATGGAGGGAGATACGCAGTATTTT; d_call: -; j_call: TRBJ2-3; clone_size: -; v_call: TRBV12-3/TRBV12-4
cdr3_aa: CASSWTGGNSDTQYF; cdr3_nt: TGTGCCAGCAGTTGGACAGGGGGCAACTCAGATACGCAGTATTTT; d_call: TRBD1; j_call: TRBJ2-3; clone_size: -; v_call: TRBV12-3/TRBV12-4
cdr3_aa: CASSGGMDEKLFF; cdr3_nt: TGTGCCAGCAGTGGAGGGATGGATGAAAAACTGTTTTTT; d_call: -; j_call: TRBJ1-4; clone_size: -; v_call: TRBV6-1
cdr3_aa: CASSSSIGPQHF; cdr3_nt: TGTGCCAGCAGCTCGTCCATTGGGCCCCAGCATTTT; d_call: -; j_call: TRBJ1-5; clone_size: many; v_call: TRBV7-9
cdr3_aa: CASSRLGRGTMNTEAFF; cdr3_nt: TGTGCCAGCTCAAGACTGGGCAGAGGGACCATGAACACTGAAGCTTTCTTT; d_call: -; j_call: TRBJ1-1; clone_size: few; v_call: TRBV27
cdr3_aa: CASSLRGAYEQYF; cdr3_nt: TGTGCCAGCAGCTTACGGGGGGCCTACGAGCAGTACTTC; d_call: TRBD2; j_call: TRBJ2-7; clone_size: many; v_call: TRBV7-2
cdr3_aa: CASSPDRLSTDEQFF; cdr3_nt: TGTGCCAGCAGTCCAGACCGACTATCTACGGATGAGCAGTTCTTC; d_call: -; j_call: TRBJ2-1; clone_size: many; v_call: TRBV11-3
cdr3_aa: CAWSVGGSLYEQYF; cdr3_nt: TGTGCCTGGAGTGTAGGGGGCTCCCTCTACGAGCAGTACTTC; d_call: TRBD1; j_call: TRBJ2-7; clone_size: few; v_call: TRBV30
cdr3_aa: CASSLEPQGALYYGYTF; cdr3_nt: TGTGCCAGCAGCTTAGAACCCCAGGGGGCGCTATACTATGGCTACACCTTC; d_call: TRBD1; j_call: TRBJ1-2; clone_size: many; v_call: TRBV7-2
cdr3_aa: CASSASLGAAHFYGYTF; cdr3_nt: TGTGCCAGCTCCGCGAGCCTAGGGGCAGCGCACTTCTATGGCTACACCTTC; d_call: -; j_call: TRBJ1-2; clone_size: few; v_call: TRBV18
cdr3_aa: CSASKFQGSYNEQFF; cdr3_nt: TGCAGTGCTAGTAAATTCCAGGGCTCCTACAATGAGCAGTTCTTC; d_call: -; j_call: TRBJ2-1; clone_size: -; v_call: TRBV20-1